This record concerns one T cell receptor (beta chain) sequence. This sample was taken from a study of blood T cell repertoires in COVID-19. Sequenced by immunoSEQ multiplex PCR; TCRdb stores in-frame clones only, minus some. The sample gives roughly 170,000 clones, about 85% of which show up once; about 1.2% is in the top ten. This CDR3 region has 16 residues. Germline V gives CDR1 ENHRY, CDR2 SYGVKD. Trimming pared 0 bases from V and 11 bases from J, leaving 17 bases between. This TCR was sampled from a man between 60 and 75 years old who had recovered from COVID-19. The chain employs TRBV10-3 and TRBJ1-6, with D tentatively TRBD1 (5 bases). Sequenced input: peripheral blood. Written as DNA, the CDR3 is TGTGCCATCAGTGAGTCAATGTCGGACATCCCCGCACCCCTCCACTTT. Amino acid sequence: CAISESMSDIPAPLHF.